What follows is one T cell receptor beta chain and its context. Sequencing was performed with immunoSEQ multiplex PCR; in TCRdb, only in-frame clones are kept and a portion is missing. The sample shows about 110,000 clones, nearly 90% of them seen only once. Losses at the gene ends were 5 bases for V and 2 bases for J; bases not matched to a gene: 5. Germline V CDR1 and CDR2: SGHTA, FQGNSA. CDR3 length equals 15 residues. The sample originates from a study of T cell responses to AZD1222 COVID-19 vaccine. Sequenced material: peripheral blood, taken 28 days after the second AZD1222 dose. The receptor's source is an adult who received the AZD1222 COVID-19 vaccine. The chain employs TRBV7-2 and TRBJ2-1; 8 bases agree with TRBD1. The CDR3 protein is CASSTGQGAYNEQFF. The CDR3 DNA follows: TGTGCCAGCAGCACCGGACAGGGAGCCTACAATGAGCAGTTCTTC.